This T cell receptor (beta chain) was identified in a study of shared clonotypes between healthy human individuals. The authors ran the assay at deep level. Libraries were prepared by immunoSEQ multiplex PCR; TCRdb keeps only in-frame clonotypes and omits some of them. The sample has roughly 2.4 million clones, 90% to 96% seen once. V was trimmed by 4 bases and J by 5 bases, leaving 15 bases between them. CDR1 is LNHDA, CDR2 SQIVND, per germline (reference sequence). The CDR3 contains 14 residues. The V call is TRBV19, the J call TRBJ2-7; tentative D call: TRBD1 (6 bases). The sample consisted of naive CD4+ T cells sorted from blood. The sample's subset: CD45RA+ positively selected. The sequence came from a man aged 18 to 30 in good health. CDR3 nucleotide sequence: TGTGCCAGTAGTACCCGGGGTAGGGGGAACGAGCAGTACTTC. Residues: CASSTRGRGNEQYF.